The T cell receptor beta chain described here comes from a study of blood T cell repertoires in COVID-19. Study-wide context: COVID-19 samples from acute and convalescent phases originated in the United States, Italy and Spain.

This clone was seen a few times. Generated by immunoSEQ multiplex PCR, the TCRdb table keeps only in-frame clones and is missing some. This sample has around 150,000 clones, with under 85% found just once. The receptor's source is a woman of 80 years or more with acute or convalescent COVID-19. The specimen sequenced was peripheral blood.

In nucleotides, the CDR3 is TGTGCCAGCAGCAGAGACAGGGGTGAAGAGACCCAGTACTTC. It specifies CASSRDRGEETQYF. The genes are TRBV9 and TRBJ2-5, with TRBD1 matching over 8 bases. The CDR3 length is 14 residues. J lost 3 bases, V lost 4 bases, and 5 bases had no gene match. Germline CDR1 and CDR2: SGDLS and YYNGEE.